This T cell receptor (beta chain) appears in the sequencing data of a study of blood T cell repertoires in COVID-19. Trimming took off 4 bases at V and 5 bases at J, with 17 bases between the two ends. This CDR3 region has 15 residues. Germline V gene data show CDR1 as SGHDN and CDR2 as FVKESK. Repertoires were generated with immunoSEQ multiplex PCR, while TCRdb's copy carries only in-frame clones and drops some. The table shows 200,000 to 250,000 clones, with 85% to 90% occurring only once. This clone was counted a single time. The chain carries TRBV14 and TRBJ2-5, with TRBD1 as a possible D gene (5 bases). This TCR came from a woman aged 70-85 years with active or convalescent COVID-19. What was sequenced was peripheral blood. CDR3 loop: CASSPQGLSFETQYF. The CDR3 region has the DNA TGTGCCAGCAGCCCGCAGGGTCTGAGTTTTGAGACCCAGTACTTC.